The clone carrying this TCR beta chain was counted a few times. Its antigen remains unknown. The junction does not match germline at one end; this may be a read error. TCR beta cDNA libraries had unique molecular identifiers. T cells numbering about 0.85 to 11 million yielded cDNA molecules that totaled approximately 500,000. TCRdb analysed the PCR reads with MiXCR anew, one entry per CDR3 protein. In the table there are around 400,000 distinct CDR3 sequences, less than 40% of which are singletons. Germline V gene sequence: CDR1 SSHAT, CDR2 FNYEAQ (reference sequence). The CDR3 runs to 14 residues. The data stem from a study of post-analysis software for immune sequencing data. Overall study findings and caveats: Strong co-clustering by F measure linked samples that shared a preparation batch. Controls showed significantly higher normalized Chao1 diversity than did multiple sclerosis patients. Included in a set of roughly five TRBV segments more frequent in patients than controls were TRBV5-6, TRBV5-1 and TRBV20-1.

V and J are TRBV7-7 and TRBJ2-1; weak D call: TRBD1 (6 bases). Sequencing was performed on blood. The sequence derives from a girl between 10 and 17 years old with multiple sclerosis. The chain's CDR3 is CASSSTPGDHEQFF. CDR3 in DNA: TGTGCTAGCAGCTCTACCCCAGGGGACCATGAGCAGTTCTTC.